The 9 T cell receptor beta chains below all came from one sample that was sequenced in a study of blood T cells in healthy people across ages. The second PCR ran roughly 6 to 11 cycles with a sample-barcoded 5' primer and J-beta primers. TCRdb re-called the 5' RACE reads with MiXCR, one entry per CDR3 protein. Found here are some 730,000 distinct CDR3 sequences, 22% of them singletons; the top ten hold under 25%. Sequenced sample: blood. The receptors were sampled from a man in his 70s in good health.

This clonotype was found a few times. This chain uses TRBV2 with TRBJ1-1; D remains unclear. The length of the CDR3 is 14 residues. The germline gives CDR1 SNHLY, CDR2 FYNNEI. V gave up 5 bases and J gave up 5 bases, with 15 bases separating them. The CDR3 reads CASSITGELTEAFF. The CDR3 bases are TGTGCCAGCAGTATAACGGGCGAGCTAACTGAAGCTTTCTTT.

This clonotype was picked up a small number of times. The J gene is TRBJ2-1, the V gene TRBV5-1, with TRBD2 matching 12 bases. Germline V lookup: CDR1 SGHRS, CDR2 YFSETQ. Unmatched junction bases numbered 2, after V lost 0 bases and J lost 7 bases. The CDR3 is 15 amino acids. As DNA, the CDR3 is TGCGCCAGCAGCTTGGGGACTAGCGGGACTAATGAGCAGTTCTTC. It encodes CASSLGTSGTNEQFF.

This clonotype was picked up a small number of times. The chain joins TRBV12-3 or TRBV12-4 to TRBJ1-2, with no clear D. CDR3 length: 13 residues. The V end lost 5 bases, the J end lost 0 bases, and 7 bases lay between the germline ends. For the CDR3, the DNA is TGTGCCAGCAGTCAAACAGCTAACTATGGCTACACCTTC. The encoded protein is CASSQTANYGYTF.

V is TRBV5-1 and J is TRBJ1-4; a weak D match, TRBD1 (6 bases). Germline V gives CDR1 SGHRS, CDR2 YFSETQ. V was clipped by 3 bases and J by 7 bases, with 19 bases between them. The CDR3 runs to 16 residues. The CDR3 DNA reads as TGCGCCAGCAGCTCGGACGGGCCGCCCAGGGGTGAAAAACTGTTTTTT. Translated: CASSSDGPPRGEKLFF. Variable domain in full (rest from reference TRBV5-1 and TRBJ1-4): KAGVTQTPRYLIKTRGQQVTLSCSPISGHRSVSWYQQTPGQGLQFLFEYFSETQRNKGNFPGRFSGRQFSNSRSEMNVSTLELGDSALYLCASSSDGPPRGEKLFFGSGTQLSVL.

The chain carries TRBV5-1 and TRBJ1-1; the D gene is possibly TRBD1 (6 bases). This CDR3 has 13 residues. Trimming left V 4 bases short and J 3 bases short, with 10 bases between. The V gene's germline CDR1 is SGHRS and CDR2 YFSETQ. CDR3 coding DNA: TGCGCCAGCAGCATTCGACAGGACACTGAAGCTTTCTTT. Its protein is CASSIRQDTEAFF. Filled out from reference TRBV5-1 and TRBJ1-1, the complete variable domain reads KAGVTQTPRYLIKTRGQQVTLSCSPISGHRSVSWYQQTPGQGLQFLFEYFSETQRNKGNFPGRFSGRQFSNSRSEMNVSTLELGDSALYLCASSIRQDTEAFFGQGTRLTVV.

The chain recombines TRBV15 with TRBJ1-1; D remains unclear. This CDR3 spans 15 amino acids. Trimming pared 1 base from V and 10 bases from J, leaving 19 bases between. The germline gives CDR1 LNHNV, CDR2 YYDKDF (reference sequence). The CDR3 nucleotides are TGTGCCACCAGCAGAGCCGGAACTTCACTGGCCGGAGCTTTCTTT. Translated, it gives CATSRAGTSLAGAFF.

Worth noting for this clonotype: A much more abundant neighbour one base away suggests this may be a read error. This chain connects TRBV12-3 or TRBV12-4 to TRBJ1-5, with TRBD1 as a possible D gene (5 bases). This CDR3 region has 15 residues. The CDR3 spells CASSLGRGGFQHQHF. The CDR3, as DNA: TGTGCCAGCAGCCTAGGGCGGGGGGGGTTTCAGCACCAGCATTTT.

The chain uses TRBV29-1 and TRBJ2-2; possibly TRBD1 or TRBD2 for D (6 bases each). CDR1 is SQVTM and CDR2 is ANQGSEA in the germline V gene. The CDR3 is made up of 15 amino acids. The germline V and J ends were trimmed by 4 bases and 4 bases, with 16 bases remaining between them. The CDR3 sequence: CSVARGLASTGELFF. The DNA for the CDR3 is TGCAGCGTTGCCCGGGGGCTAGCGAGCACCGGGGAGCTGTTTTTT.

This clonotype was counted only a few times. J is TRBJ2-5 and V is TRBV5-1; D is ambiguous. V gave up 0 bases and J gave up 3 bases, with 15 bases separating them. The CDR3 is made up of 16 amino acids. CDR1 SGHRS and CDR2 YFSETQ come from the germline V gene. CDR3 coding DNA: TGCGCCAGCAGCTTGGGAACCCTAGGAACTAAAGAGACCCAGTACTTC. Translated: CASSLGTLGTKETQYF.